This is a list of T cell receptor beta chains from one sample in a study of blood T cell repertoires in COVID-19. TCRdb's table, derived via immunoSEQ multiplex PCR, lists solely in-frame clones and lacks some. Of some 260,000 clones listed, approximately 89% are singletons. Sequenced: peripheral blood. The receptors come from a woman aged 70-85 years with COVID-19, enrolled during active disease. The CDR3 runs from the conserved cysteine through the conserved F or W. Each record gives: clone size, V gene, D gene, J gene, CDR3 protein, CDR3 DNA. D genes are given only for firm matches. Clone size, where shown, is once, few, many, or a class for clones that have expanded.

clone size: -
V gene: TRBV5-1
D gene: -
J gene: TRBJ2-7
CDR3 protein: CASSLGGSQDYEQYF
CDR3 DNA: TGCGCCAGCAGCTTGGGGGGCTCCCAGGACTACGAGCAGTACTTC

clone size: -
V gene: TRBV11-2
D gene: TRBD1
J gene: TRBJ1-4
CDR3 protein: CASSWPGTGGNEKLFF
CDR3 DNA: TGTGCCAGCAGCTGGCCCGGGACAGGGGGTAATGAAAAACTGTTTTTT

clone size: once
V gene: TRBV7-2
D gene: -
J gene: TRBJ1-1
CDR3 protein: CASSKREDTEAFF
CDR3 DNA: TGTGCCAGCAGTAAGAGGGAGGACACTGAAGCTTTCTTT

clone size: -
V gene: TRBV14
D gene: -
J gene: TRBJ1-1
CDR3 protein: CASSQEPGPYSEAFF
CDR3 DNA: TGTGCCAGCAGCCAAGAACCAGGGCCCTACTCTGAAGCTTTCTTT

clone size: -
V gene: TRBV30
D gene: -
J gene: TRBJ2-5
CDR3 protein: CAWRNSGVETQYF
CDR3 DNA: TGTGCCTGGAGAAATTCCGGGGTAGAGACCCAGTACTTC

clone size: -
V gene: TRBV6-5
D gene: TRBD2
J gene: TRBJ2-1
CDR3 protein: CASSRPGLAYNEQFF
CDR3 DNA: TGTGCCAGCAGTCGACCGGGACTAGCGTACAATGAGCAGTTCTTC

clone size: -
V gene: TRBV28
D gene: TRBD1
J gene: TRBJ2-5
CDR3 protein: CASRVTGRETQYF
CDR3 DNA: TGTGCCAGCAGGGTGACAGGGAGAGAGACCCAGTACTTC

clone size: -
V gene: TRBV3-1/TRBV3-2
D gene: -
J gene: TRBJ2-1
CDR3 protein: CASSQDGSLLEFF
CDR3 DNA: TGTGCCAGCAGCCAAGATGGCAGTCTTTTGGAGTTCTTC

clone size: -
V gene: TRBV6-5
D gene: -
J gene: TRBJ2-5
CDR3 protein: CASSPLRDTEQYF
CDR3 DNA: TGTGCCAGCAGTCCCCTGCGGGATACTGAGCAGTACTTC

clone size: -
V gene: TRBV19
D gene: -
J gene: TRBJ1-3
CDR3 protein: CASTSPAETNTIYF
CDR3 DNA: TGTGCCAGTACCTCCCCGGCGGAGACGAACACCATATATTTT

clone size: once
V gene: TRBV19
D gene: -
J gene: TRBJ2-5
CDR3 protein: CASSIGLLRETQYF
CDR3 DNA: TGTGCCAGTAGTATAGGTCTACTACGGGAGACCCAGTACTTC

clone size: -
V gene: TRBV30
D gene: -
J gene: TRBJ1-1
CDR3 protein: CAWSRVRAGEAFF
CDR3 DNA: TGTGCCTGGAGTCGAGTTAGGGCAGGGGAAGCTTTCTTT

clone size: -
V gene: TRBV5-1
D gene: TRBD1
J gene: TRBJ1-1
CDR3 protein: CASSLGQGAEAFF
CDR3 DNA: TGCGCCAGCAGCTTGGGGCAGGGGGCTGAAGCTTTCTTT

clone size: few
V gene: TRBV1
D gene: -
J gene: TRBJ2-5
CDR3 protein: CTSSPVTGDAETQYF
CDR3 DNA: TGCACCAGCAGCCCAGTGACGGGAGATGCAGAGACCCAGTACTTC

clone size: -
V gene: TRBV11-2
D gene: -
J gene: TRBJ2-5
CDR3 protein: CASSLVEETQYF
CDR3 DNA: TGTGCCAGCAGCTTAGTTGAGGAGACCCAGTACTTC

clone size: -
V gene: TRBV4-1
D gene: -
J gene: TRBJ1-2
CDR3 protein: CASSPESGVSYGYTF
CDR3 DNA: TGCGCCAGCAGCCCAGAGTCAGGGGTGTCCTATGGCTACACCTTC

clone size: -
V gene: TRBV4-2
D gene: TRBD2
J gene: TRBJ2-1
CDR3 protein: CASSQELANEQFF
CDR3 DNA: TGTGCCAGCAGCCAAGAACTAGCGAATGAGCAGTTCTTC

clone size: -
V gene: TRBV4-3
D gene: -
J gene: TRBJ2-6
CDR3 protein: CASSQVRSGANVLTF
CDR3 DNA: TGCGCCAGCAGCCAAGTTCGCTCTGGGGCCAACGTCCTGACTTTC

clone size: -
V gene: TRBV11-3
D gene: TRBD2
J gene: TRBJ2-1
CDR3 protein: CASSYRLAGGDEQFF
CDR3 DNA: TGTGCCAGCAGCTATCGACTAGCGGGAGGGGATGAGCAGTTCTTC